This T cell receptor (beta chain) was sequenced in a study of hypomethylating agent response in myelodysplastic syndrome. At the level of the study: Of around 12 patients, several carried TET2, the most frequent mutation. Patients with neither complete response nor hematologic improvement were classed non-responders.

At survey resolution, 400 ng of DNA per sample was split into two 200 ng replicates. Assay used: immunoSEQ multiplex PCR; TCRdb lists only in-frame clones, some missing. The sample shows roughly 5,400 clones, roughly 90% of them seen only once. As concerns this clone: Its antigen is currently unknown.

Study-level points and caveats: Responders gained more novel clonotypes; non-responders had more contracted clonotypes after treatment.

V dropped 8 bases and J dropped 2; count of bases not matched to a gene: 9. The CDR3 length is 14 residues. CDR1 and CDR2 from the germline V gene are SGHRS and YFSETQ. This sequence was found in a human donor with myelodysplastic syndrome. The chain combines TRBV5-1 with TRBJ1-2, with 7 nucleotides matching TRBD1. Material: bone marrow, obtained before or after starting hypomethylating agent treatment for myelodysplastic syndrome (not recorded which). The CDR3 loop is CASGYGQENYGYTF. CDR3 DNA sequence: TGCGCCAGTGGATACGGACAGGAGAACTATGGCTACACCTTC.